A selection of T cell receptor beta chains follows, all from one sample in a study of blood T cell repertoires in COVID-19. Profiling relied on immunoSEQ multiplex PCR, and the TCRdb table lists in-frame clones only, not all of them. The sample lists 85,000 to 100,000 clones; less than 85% were seen once. The sequenced sample consisted of peripheral blood. These receptors originate from a woman of 80 years or more with active or convalescent COVID-19. Both conserved end residues are part of each CDR3. D genes are given only for firm matches. Part of the rows lack a size; the others show once, few, many or a class for expanded clones.

size,V,D,J,DNA,CDR3
NA,TRBV7-2,NA,TRBJ2-3,TGTGCCAGCAGCCAGGACACCCACTCTGATACGCAGTATTTT,CASSQDTHSDTQYF
NA,TRBV5-1,TRBD1,TRBJ2-1,TGCGCCAGCAGCAAATCGACAGGGGGCTATGGGGGAGAGAGCGGTGAGCAGTTCTTC,CASSKSTGGYGGESGEQFF
few,TRBV19,NA,TRBJ1-5,TGTGCCAGTAGTACCCAGCGACAGGACCGTCAGCCCCAGCATTTT,CASSTQRQDRQPQHF
NA,TRBV19,NA,TRBJ1-3,TGTGCCAGTAGCACGACAGGCCTCTCTGGAAACACCATATATTTT,CASSTTGLSGNTIYF
NA,TRBV5-6,TRBD2,TRBJ2-5,TGTGCCAGCAGCTCCCAAGTGGCGGGGGGGCCTGAGACCCAGTACTTC,CASSSQVAGGPETQYF
NA,TRBV28,NA,TRBJ2-7,TGTGCCAGCAGTTTAGGAGACGGAGTCCTCGCGCAGTACTTC,CASSLGDGVLAQYF
NA,TRBV28,NA,TRBJ2-3,TGTGCCAGCAGCACCGCTTTGGGTCTAGCCCCCATATATACGCAGTATTTT,CASSTALGLAPIYTQYF
once,TRBV6-1,NA,TRBJ2-7,TGTGCCAGCAGTGAAGTTGCGGAGGGCTACGAGCAGTACTTC,CASSEVAEGYEQYF
NA,TRBV6-2/TRBV6-3,TRBD1,TRBJ2-7,TGTGCCAGCAGTCGCGGGACAGGAGACTACGAGCAGTACTTC,CASSRGTGDYEQYF
once,TRBV7-8,NA,TRBJ2-3,TGTGCCAGCAGCCCCATGCCTTGGAGGGGAAGCACAGATACGCAGTATTTT,CASSPMPWRGSTDTQYF
NA,TRBV7-9,NA,TRBJ2-3,TGTGCCAGCAGCCCACAGGCCTCTAGCACAGATACGCAGTATTTT,CASSPQASSTDTQYF
NA,TRBV6-5,NA,TRBJ2-3,TGTGCCAGCAGTTACTTTCGCGGGATGAGCACAGATACGCAGTATTTT,CASSYFRGMSTDTQYF
NA,TRBV2,NA,TRBJ2-7,TGTGCCAGCAGCGATCAGGGGCTATTTTACGAGCAGTACTTC,CASSDQGLFYEQYF
NA,TRBV29-1,NA,TRBJ2-5,TGCAGCGGTACAAATACAGGGGGGGAAGAGACCCAGTACTTC,CSGTNTGGEETQYF
NA,TRBV5-5,NA,TRBJ1-4,TGTGCCAGCAGCTTACTGGCAGGGAGGAGTCGTGAAAAACTGTTTTTT,CASSLLAGRSREKLFF
NA,TRBV6-2/TRBV6-3,NA,TRBJ2-3,TGTGCCAGCAGTTACGTACAGGGTGGGGATACGCAGTATTTT,CASSYVQGGDTQYF
NA,TRBV9,TRBD1,TRBJ2-7,TGTGCCAGCAGCGTGGCAGGGGGAACCTACGAGCAGTACTTC,CASSVAGGTYEQYF
NA,TRBV5-1,TRBD1,TRBJ1-1,TGCGCCAGCAGCTTGTTGGGACAGGGTTCCACTGAAGCTTTCTTT,CASSLLGQGSTEAFF
NA,TRBV14,NA,TRBJ1-1,TGTGCCAGCAGCCAAGTCCTGGTCGATCAAGCGGTCTTT,CASSQVLVDQAVF
NA,TRBV5-8,TRBD2,TRBJ2-7,TGTGCCAGCACTTCAGTGTTGCGGGAGGACTTTATCCACGAGCAGTACTTC,CASTSVLREDFIHEQYF
NA,TRBV10-1,TRBD1,TRBJ1-2,TGCGCCAGCAGTGATCAACCGGGACAGGGAATGTATGGCTACACCTTC,CASSDQPGQGMYGYTF
NA,TRBV28,TRBD2,TRBJ2-5,TGTGCCAGCAGTTTACTCCGGGAGGGCAGGGAGACCCAGTACTTC,CASSLLREGRETQYF
NA,TRBV13,NA,TRBJ2-2,TGTGCCAGCAGCCCCCGTGCCGGGGAGCTGTTTTTT,CASSPRAGELFF
NA,TRBV2,TRBD2,TRBJ2-3,TGTGCCAGCACTAGCGGGAGGGCCGGGTGGACGCAGTATTTT,CASTSGRAGWTQYF
NA,TRBV4-1,TRBD1,TRBJ1-3,TGCGCCAGCAGCCAAGTCGGGACAGCCTCTGGAAACACCATATATTTT,CASSQVGTASGNTIYF
once,TRBV11-1,NA,TRBJ2-2,TGTGCCAGCAGCAGGGACTTGAACACCGGGGAGCTGTTTTTT,CASSRDLNTGELFF
once,TRBV30,NA,TRBJ1-4,TGTGCCTTGGACTCGGATGAGGCACGTGAAAAACTGTTTTTT,CALDSDEAREKLFF
NA,TRBV28,TRBD1,TRBJ2-7,TGTGCCAGCAGTTTGTTCAGGGGGTATACCTACGAGCAGTACTTC,CASSLFRGYTYEQYF
NA,TRBV18,NA,TRBJ2-3,TGTGCCAGCTCCCCGAAACAGGGCGTCCTCACAGATACGCAGTATTTT,CASSPKQGVLTDTQYF
NA,TRBV15,TRBD1,TRBJ1-5,TGTGCCACCAGCAGACCAAGATCGTTGGCAGGGGGACAGCCCCAGCATTTT,CATSRPRSLAGGQPQHF
NA,TRBV5-5,TRBD1,TRBJ2-1,TGTGCCAGCGGTAAAGTGACAGGGCTAAATGAGCAGTTCTTC,CASGKVTGLNEQFF
few,TRBV27,NA,TRBJ2-3,TGTGCCAGCAGCCTTCTGGACTTTCGCGATACGCAGTATTTT,CASSLLDFRDTQYF
NA,TRBV5-6,TRBD2,TRBJ2-4,TGTGCCAGCAGCAGACTAGCGGAGACCAACATTCAGTACTTC,CASSRLAETNIQYF
NA,TRBV7-9,TRBD2,TRBJ2-1,TGTGCCAGCAGCTTAACAGGACTAGCGGGAGGGGATGAGCAGTTCTTC,CASSLTGLAGGDEQFF
NA,TRBV2,NA,TRBJ2-7,TGTGCCAGCACTTCGGACTATAGCTACGAGCAGTACTTC,CASTSDYSYEQYF
NA,TRBV2,TRBD1,TRBJ1-1,TGTGCCAGCAGTAGACAGGGGGGCACTGAAGCTTTCTTT,CASSRQGGTEAFF
NA,TRBV7-9,NA,TRBJ1-2,TGTGCCAGCAGCCTCGCCAGGGACCAGGGGTATGGCTACACCTTC,CASSLARDQGYGYTF
few,TRBV21-1,NA,TRBJ2-3,TGTGCCAGCAGCACCGGACTAGCGGGAGTGTGGGGGGCAGATACGCAGTATTTT,CASSTGLAGVWGADTQYF
once,TRBV19,TRBD1,TRBJ2-5,TGTGCCAGTAGTATAGCGGGACAGGGTAATTTGAAGACCCAGTACTTC,CASSIAGQGNLKTQYF
few,TRBV28,NA,TRBJ1-4,TGTGCCAGCAGTTTTGCGGAATTGAATGAAAAACTGTTTTTT,CASSFAELNEKLFF
NA,TRBV30,TRBD2,TRBJ2-7,TGTGCCTGGAAACGGGAGGGCCTAGTGCAGTACTTC,CAWKREGLVQYF
NA,TRBV19,TRBD2,TRBJ2-2,TGTGCCAGTAGTATAAGCGGGAGGTCCTGGGGGACCGGGGAGCTGTTTTTT,CASSISGRSWGTGELFF
NA,TRBV4-3,TRBD2,TRBJ2-1,TGCGCCAGCAGCCAAGGACTAGCAGTGGGGGAGCAGTTCTTC,CASSQGLAVGEQFF
NA,TRBV28,NA,TRBJ2-3,TGTGCCAGCAGTTTTAGGAGTCCCACAGATACGCAGTATTTT,CASSFRSPTDTQYF
NA,TRBV7-8,TRBD2,TRBJ2-1,TGTGCCAGCAGCTTAACGACTAGCGGGGGGCACAATGAGCAGTTCTTC,CASSLTTSGGHNEQFF
NA,TRBV28,TRBD2,TRBJ2-1,TGTGCCAGCAGTTCGGCCCAGACTAGCGGAGACTACAATGAGCAGTTCTTC,CASSSAQTSGDYNEQFF
NA,TRBV9,NA,TRBJ2-7,TGTGCCAGCAGCCTTAGACTCAGCTCCTACGAGCAGTACTTC,CASSLRLSSYEQYF
NA,TRBV5-1,TRBD2,TRBJ2-1,TGCGCCAGCAGCTTGGAACTAGCGGGAGGACACAATGAGCAGTTCTTC,CASSLELAGGHNEQFF